A selection of T cell receptor beta chains follows, all from one sample in a study of response to subunit inactivated influenza vaccine. From the RT-PCR reads, TCRdb called clonotypes with MiXCR, one entry per CDR3 protein. This sample yields around 580,000 distinct CDR3 sequences, of which approximately 10% are seen a single time; roughly 10% belongs to the top ten. The sequences come from PBMCs from blood, collected on the day of vaccination. The receptors were sampled from a man in his fifties who received an inactivated influenza vaccine. Each CDR3 is given with its conserved first and last residue. The D gene is left open where the match is weak. Clone size is stated in some rows and not others, as once, few, many or a class when expanded.

clone_size	v_call	d_call	cdr3_length	j_call	cdr3_nt	cdr3_aa
few	TRBV20-1	-	12	TRBJ1-2	TGCAGTGCTAGAGGGGGTAGGAATGGCTACACCTTC	CSARGGRNGYTF
few	TRBV29-1	TRBD2	15	TRBJ2-1	TGCAGCGTTGAAGGGGACGGCGGGGGTTGGGGTGAGCAGTTCTTC	CSVEGDGGGWGEQFF
-	TRBV7-2	-	13	TRBJ2-7	TGTGCCAGCAGCGCCCGGGCCGAGGGCGAGCAGTACTTC	CASSARAEGEQYF
few	TRBV6-2/TRBV6-3	-	11	TRBJ2-2	TGTGCCAGCAGTTCGAGACGGGGGCTGTTTTTT	CASSSRRGLFF
few	TRBV28	-	16	TRBJ2-6	TGTGCCAGCAGTTCGGACCATTCCTCTGGGGCCAACGTCCTGACTTTC	CASSSDHSSGANVLTF
many	TRBV7-9	-	12	TRBJ2-1	TGTGCCAGCAGCTTATTTAGCGATGAGCAGTTCTTC	CASSLFSDEQFF
many	TRBV7-2	-	13	TRBJ2-5	TGTGCCAGCAGCTTATGGCTCCAAGAGACCCAGTACTTC	CASSLWLQETQYF
-	TRBV6-1	-	13	TRBJ2-3	TGTGCCAGCGTGGTAGCGGGCACAGATACGCAGTATTTT	CASVVAGTDTQYF
few	TRBV7-8	TRBD1	16	TRBJ1-1	TGTGCCAGCAGCCCTCGGGACAGGGAGGTAGGCACTGAAGCTTTCTTT	CASSPRDREVGTEAFF
-	TRBV12-3/TRBV12-4	-	15	TRBJ1-1	TGTGCCAGCAGTTTTACAGGGCGGCGGAACACTGAAGCTTTCTTT	CASSFTGRRNTEAFF
few	TRBV6-6	-	13	TRBJ1-1	TGTGCCAGCAGGGGGACACTGAACACTGAAGCTTTCTTT	CASRGTLNTEAFF
-	TRBV15	-	12	TRBJ2-2	TGTGCCACCAGCAGAAAGGGGGGGGAGCTGTTTTTT	CATSRKGGELFF
-	TRBV7-9	-	14	TRBJ2-5	TGTGCCAGCAGCTTAGTAGTGACTAGAGCCACCCAGTACTTC	CASSLVVTRATQYF
-	TRBV3-1	-	16	TRBJ2-7	TGTGCCAGCAGCTTGGGTTTACGCGGAGGCCGGGACGAGCAGTACTTC	CASSLGLRGGRDEQYF
-	TRBV24-1	-	12	TRBJ2-1	TGTGCCACCAGCGACACGTACAATGAGCAGTTCTTC	CATSDTYNEQFF